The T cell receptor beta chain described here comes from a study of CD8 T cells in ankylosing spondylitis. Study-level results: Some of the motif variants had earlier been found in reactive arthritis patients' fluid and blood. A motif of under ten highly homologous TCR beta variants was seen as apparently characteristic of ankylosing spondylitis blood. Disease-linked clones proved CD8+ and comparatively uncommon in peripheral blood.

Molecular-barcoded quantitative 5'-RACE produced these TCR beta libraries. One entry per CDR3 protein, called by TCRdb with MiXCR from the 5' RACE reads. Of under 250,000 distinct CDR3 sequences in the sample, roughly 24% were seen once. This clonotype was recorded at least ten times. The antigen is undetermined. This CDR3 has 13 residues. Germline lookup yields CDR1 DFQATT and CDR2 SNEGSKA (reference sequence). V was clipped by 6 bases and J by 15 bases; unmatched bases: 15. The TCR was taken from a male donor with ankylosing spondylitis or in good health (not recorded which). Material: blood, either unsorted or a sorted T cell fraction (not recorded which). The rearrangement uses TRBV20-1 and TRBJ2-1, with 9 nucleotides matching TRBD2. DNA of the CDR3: TGCAGTGCGCCGTCTAGCGGGACCCCCCCAGGGTTCTTC. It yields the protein CSAPSSGTPPGFF.